One sample yielded the 30 T cell receptor beta chains listed below, sequenced in a study of T cells in localized non-small cell lung cancer. Measured with immunoSEQ multiplex PCR; TCRdb has only the in-frame clones, and not every one. This sample yields tens of thousands of clones, of which 86% are seen a single time; about 18% belongs to the top ten. The sequencing here drew on peripheral blood, taken before any cancer treatment. These receptors were taken from a male donor aged 60 or older with stage III squamous cell lung carcinoma.

J is TRBJ2-7 and V is TRBV4-1; 10 nucleotides align to TRBD2. Germline CDR1 MGHRA, CDR2 YSYEKL. The junction had 8 bases not matched to a gene; V was cut back by 1 base and J by 5 bases. The CDR3 has 16 residues. The CDR3 coding sequence is TGCGCCAGCAGCCAAGGACCGGCTAGCGGGAGAAACGAGCAGTACTTC. This gives the protein CASSQGPASGRNEQYF.

J is TRBJ2-1 and V is TRBV7-2, with 8 bases identical to TRBD2. The junction had 5 bases not matched to a gene; V was cut back by 5 bases and J by 5 bases. Germline values: CDR1 SGHTA, CDR2 FQGNSA. This CDR3 is 14 amino acids long. In DNA, the CDR3 is TGTGCCAGCAGCCCCGGGGGGGCTAACAATGAGCAGTTCTTC. Encoded protein: CASSPGGANNEQFF.

V is TRBV5-6 and J is TRBJ1-5; 7 bases agree with TRBD1. J gave up 5 bases and V 2 bases, and 10 bases lay outside the gene matches. Looked up from germline, CDR1 is SGHDT and CDR2 is YYEEEE. The CDR3 loop spans 16 amino acids. CDR3 DNA: TGTGCCAGCAGCTTTTACGACAGGGCAAATCATCAGCCCCAGCATTTT. Its protein is CASSFYDRANHQPQHF. Variable domain in full (rest from reference TRBV5-6 and TRBJ1-5): DAGVTQSPTHLIKTRGQQVTLRCSPKSGHDTVSWYQQALGQGPQFIFQYYEEEERQRGNFPDRFSGHQFPNYSSELNVNALLLGDSALYLCASSFYDRANHQPQHFGDGTRLSIL.

There are a few counts of this clone. The chain combines TRBV6-1 with TRBJ2-3; D ambiguous. Germline V gives CDR1 MNHNS, CDR2 SASEGT. This CDR3 region has 12 residues. Here the CDR3 DNA reads TGTGCGGCTCAAAGGTCGACAGATACGCAGTATTTT. Its protein product is CAAQRSTDTQYF.

This chain uses TRBV10-3 with TRBJ2-7, with D tentatively TRBD1 or TRBD2 (5 bases each). V lost 2 bases and J 1 base, leaving 6 bases between the germline ends. The CDR3 is made up of 13 amino acids. Germline CDR1 ENHRY, CDR2 SYGVKD. For the CDR3, the DNA is TGTGCCATCAGTGAGGGGGGATCCTACGAGCAGTACTTC. It yields the protein CAISEGGSYEQYF.

The chain is built from TRBV7-6 and TRBJ2-1; a weak D match, TRBD1 (7 bases). Trimming pared 5 bases from V and 7 bases from J, leaving 24 bases between. The CDR3 is 17 amino acids. CDR1 is SGHVS and CDR2 is FNYEAQ in the germline V gene. The CDR3 region is CASSPGGQTKWGNEQFF. The CDR3 DNA sequence: TGTGCCAGCAGCCCCGGGGGACAGACGAAGTGGGGAAATGAGCAGTTCTTC.

The V and J genes are TRBV6-4 and TRBJ2-3; a possible D gene is TRBD2 (6 bases). Trimming removed 5 bases from V and 0 bases from J, with 15 bases in between. Per germline, CDR1 MRHNA and CDR2 SNTAGT. This CDR3 comprises 16 residues. The CDR3 DNA reads as TGTGCCAGCAGTAGAGAAAGACTAGAGAGCACAGATACGCAGTATTTT. Translation gives CASSRERLESTDTQYF.

The chain carries TRBV7-9 and TRBJ2-7; TRBD2 matches 9 bases. V was pared by 2 bases and J by 3 bases, with 11 bases of the junction left unmatched. The V gene's germline CDR1 is SEHNR and CDR2 FQNEAQ (reference sequence). This CDR3 is 17 amino acids long. CDR3 loop: CASSLFRAGGPRYEQYF. CDR3 DNA: TGTGCCAGCAGCTTATTTCGAGCGGGGGGCCCCCGCTACGAGCAGTACTTC.

The V and J genes are TRBV4-1 and TRBJ1-3; D might be TRBD1 (6 bases). V lost 2 bases and J 1 base, leaving 12 bases between the germline ends. This CDR3 has 16 amino acids. Germline-derived CDR1 and CDR2 are MGHRA and YSYEKL. CDR3 DNA sequence: TGCGCCAGCAGCCAATTAGGGGGGCCGTCTGGAAACACCATATATTTT. Translated: CASSQLGGPSGNTIYF.

The J gene is TRBJ2-4, the V gene TRBV7-9, with 13 bases fitting TRBD2. The germline V gene encodes CDR1 SEHNR and CDR2 FQNEAQ (reference sequence). V shed 0 bases, J shed 7 bases, and the junction held 3 bases outside the gene matches. The CDR3 has 16 amino acids. CDR3 amino acids: CASSLAETSGGNIQYF. As DNA, the CDR3 is TGTGCCAGCAGCTTAGCGGAGACTAGCGGGGGGAACATTCAGTACTTC.

This clone was picked up a small number of times. The chain joins TRBV7-3 to TRBJ1-6; D not certain. Per the germline V gene, CDR1 is SGHTA and CDR2 is FQGTGA. The CDR3 sequence is 14 residues long. Trimming took 5 bases from V and 7 from J, leaving 12 bases between them. The CDR3 region is CASSQSGRNSPLHF. The CDR3 DNA is TGTGCCAGCAGCCAGTCGGGGAGGAATTCACCCCTCCACTTT.

This chain links TRBV5-1 with TRBJ2-7; 12 nucleotides align to TRBD1. The CDR3 has 15 amino acids. The ends lost 3 bases at V and 6 bases at J; junction bases unmatched: 7. Germline lookup yields CDR1 SGHRS and CDR2 YFSETQ. CDR3 nucleotides: TGCGCCAGCAGCTCAGCCGGGACAGGGGGCGGCGAGCAGTACTTC. The encoded protein is CASSSAGTGGGEQYF. Filled out from reference TRBV5-1 and TRBJ2-7, the complete variable domain reads KAGVTQTPRYLIKTRGQQVTLSCSPISGHRSVSWYQQTPGQGLQFLFEYFSETQRNKGNFPGRFSGRQFSNSRSEMNVSTLELGDSALYLCASSSAGTGGGEQYFGPGTRLTVT.

V gene TRBV5-1 combines with J gene TRBJ2-2; D unresolved. Per the germline V gene, CDR1 is SGHRS and CDR2 is YFSETQ. The CDR3 length is 16 residues. Trimming removed 2 bases from V and 0 bases from J, with 11 bases in between. CDR3 in amino acids: CASSLGLQANTGELFF. In nucleotides, the CDR3 is TGCGCCAGCAGCTTAGGCCTTCAGGCGAACACCGGGGAGCTGTTTTTT.

In DNA form, the CDR3 reads TGTGCCAGCAGTGACAGGACAGGCTACACAGATACGCAGTATTTT. Translating it yields CASSDRTGYTDTQYF. V is TRBV25-1 and J is TRBJ2-3; 7 bases map to TRBD1. The J segment lost 2 bases and the V segment lost 3 bases, leaving 5 bases of the junction unmatched. Germline CDR1 and CDR2: MGHDK and SYGVNS. The CDR3 spans 15 residues.

The gene calls are TRBV5-1 and TRBJ2-5; 7 bases agree with TRBD1. Germline lookup yields CDR1 SGHRS and CDR2 YFSETQ. The trim removed 3 bases at V and 9 bases at J, leaving 11 bases unmatched. The CDR3 is 14 residues long. The CDR3 DNA reads TGCGCCAGCAGCTCCGGACAGGCCAAGGGGGCCCAGTACTTC. It is translated as CASSSGQAKGAQYF.

V usage is TRBV30 and J usage is TRBJ1-5; D gene ambiguous. Trimming took 4 bases from V and 3 from J, leaving 13 bases between them. CDR1 is GTSNPN and CDR2 is SVGIG in the germline V gene (reference sequence). The CDR3 sequence is 14 residues long. The CDR3 sequence: CAWTYRQNNQPQHF. The CDR3 DNA is TGTGCCTGGACCTATCGGCAAAACAATCAGCCCCAGCATTTT.

This clone was counted a single time. The chain combines TRBV11-2 with TRBJ2-1, with D uncertain. This CDR3 region has 14 residues. V gave up 0 bases and J gave up 10 bases, with 13 bases separating them. CDR1 is SGHAT and CDR2 is FQNNGV in the germline V gene. CDR3 nucleotide sequence: TGTGCCAGCAGCTTAGATGTCCGGGCTCCAGAGCAGTTCTTC. This encodes CASSLDVRAPEQFF. Based on the CDR3 plus reference TRBV11-2 and TRBJ2-1, the full variable domain is EAGVAQSPRYKIIEKRQSVAFWCNPISGHATLYWYQQILGQGPKLLIQFQNNGVVDDSQLPKDRFSAERLKGVDSTLKIQPAKLEDSAVYLCASSLDVRAPEQFFGPGTRLTVL.

The V call is TRBV14, the J call TRBJ1-3, with D tentatively TRBD1 (5 bases). CDR1 is SGHDN, CDR2 FVKESK, per germline. V gave up 0 bases and J gave up 2 bases, with 14 bases separating them. This CDR3 comprises 17 residues. CDR3: CASSQDFGPGAGNTIYF. CDR3 DNA: TGTGCCAGCAGCCAAGATTTTGGGCCGGGGGCTGGAAACACCATATATTTT.

This clone is large by share. CDR3 DNA sequence: TGCAGTGTAGAGGGGGGCACTGAAGCTTTCTTT. Translating it yields CSVEGGTEAFF. The chain has TRBV20-1 and TRBJ1-1, with D perhaps matching TRBD1 (6 bases). The CDR3 totals 11 residues. Trimming pared 7 bases from V and 4 bases from J, leaving 10 bases between. CDR1 is DFQATT and CDR2 is SNEGSKA in the germline V gene (reference sequence).

The chain couples TRBV6-9 to TRBJ2-5; TRBD1 is a possible D gene (7 bases). The CDR3 contains 15 residues. CDR1 and CDR2 (germline): MNHGY, SVAAGI. Trimming left V 5 bases short and J 5 bases short, with 18 bases between. The CDR3 sequence: CASSNTAGQLETQYF. Written as DNA, the CDR3 is TGTGCCAGCAGTAACACGGCGGGACAGCTGGAGACCCAGTACTTC.

This clone came up once. This rearrangement joins TRBV11-3 to TRBJ2-5; the D is unclear. Germline CDR1 SGHNT, CDR2 YENEEA. V shed 1 base and J shed 4 bases, with 7 bases lying between them. There are 13 residues in the CDR3. CDR3 in DNA: TGTGCCAGCAGCTTAGGACAACGAGAGACCCAGTACTTC. Residues: CASSLGQRETQYF. The variable domain in full, with the rest retrieved from reference TRBV11-3 and TRBJ2-5, is EAGVVQSPRYKIIEKKQPVAFWCNPISGHNTLYWYLQNLGQGPELLIRYENEEAVDDSQLPKDRFSAERLKGVDSTLKIQPAELGDSAVYLCASSLGQRETQYFGPGTRLLVL.

This chain uses TRBV5-1 with TRBJ2-7, with D tentatively TRBD1 (6 bases). CDR1 and CDR2 from the germline V gene are SGHRS and YFSETQ. Trimming removed 4 bases at V and 6 bases at J, with 17 bases between. The CDR3 has 14 amino acids. Here the CDR3 reads CASSLDPGVPEQYF. DNA of the CDR3: TGCGCCAGCAGCCTGGACCCAGGGGTCCCCGAGCAGTACTTC. The full variable domain, with the rest looked up from reference TRBV5-1 and TRBJ2-7, is KAGVTQTPRYLIKTRGQQVTLSCSPISGHRSVSWYQQTPGQGLQFLFEYFSETQRNKGNFPGRFSGRQFSNSRSEMNVSTLELGDSALYLCASSLDPGVPEQYFGPGTRLTVT.

This chain connects TRBV2 to TRBJ2-4, with a weak D call TRBD1 (5 bases). CDR1 SNHLY and CDR2 FYNNEI come from the germline V gene. The CDR3 loop spans 14 amino acids. The V end lost 2 bases, the J end lost 5 bases, and 10 bases lay between the germline ends. The CDR3 sequence is CASSEKLGQNIQYF. In DNA, the CDR3 is TGTGCCAGCAGTGAAAAACTGGGGCAAAACATTCAGTACTTC. The whole variable domain, filled in from reference TRBV2 and TRBJ2-4, reads EPEVTQTPSHQVTQMGQEVILRCVPISNHLYFYWYRQILGQKVEFLVSFYNNEISEKSEIFDDQFSVERPDGSNFTLKIRSTKLEDSAMYFCASSEKLGQNIQYFGAGTRLSVL.

This chain links TRBV27 with TRBJ2-1; D gene uncertain. CDR1 is MNHEY, CDR2 SMNVEV, per germline (reference sequence). V was shortened by 4 bases and J by 14 bases, with 18 bases between the two germline ends. The CDR3 runs to 13 residues. The CDR3, as DNA: TGTGCCAGCAGTTCCCCATTGCGCTCTCGAGAGTTCTTC. Amino acids: CASSSPLRSREFF.

J is TRBJ2-1 and V is TRBV6-1; the D gene is possibly TRBD1 (5 bases). Per germline, CDR1 MNHNS and CDR2 SASEGT. This CDR3 has 15 residues. Trimming stripped 6 bases from V and 1 base from J, with 13 bases between. The CDR3, as DNA: TGTGCCAGCAGGCTTGGGGCTAGGTCCTACAATGAGCAGTTCTTC. Translating gives CASRLGARSYNEQFF.

The chain couples TRBV15 to TRBJ2-7, with D perhaps being TRBD1 or TRBD2 (6 bases each). From germline, CDR1 is LNHNV and CDR2 YYDKDF (reference sequence). Between the trimmed V and J ends, which lost 4 bases and 3 bases, there was a span of 10 bases. This CDR3 has 13 residues. The CDR3 spells CATSKEGGYEQYF. The CDR3 nucleotides are TGTGCCACCAGCAAAGAGGGGGGCTACGAGCAGTACTTC.

J is TRBJ2-7 and V is TRBV10-3; no reliable D call. The germline V and J ends were trimmed by 0 bases and 6 bases, with 9 bases remaining between them. Germline CDR1 reads ENHRY; CDR2 reads SYGVKD. The CDR3 contains 13 residues. As DNA, the CDR3 is TGTGCCATCAGTGAGTCGGTCGCCCCCGAGCAGTACTTC. Protein sequence: CAISESVAPEQYF.

This clone was counted only a few times. The chain carries TRBV9 and TRBJ2-5, with D possibly TRBD2 on 5 matching bases. The CDR3 is 14 amino acids. The germline gives CDR1 SGDLS, CDR2 YYNGEE. The V and J ends lost 6 bases and 2 bases respectively, with 14 bases between them. The CDR3 region has the DNA TGTGCCAGCAACTTACTAGGGCCTCAAGAGACCCAGTACTTC. It codes for CASNLLGPQETQYF.

The chain uses TRBV5-1 and TRBJ2-6; TRBD2 is a possible D gene (5 bases). V was cut by 2 bases and J by 0 bases, with 9 bases left in between. Germline V CDR1 and CDR2: SGHRS, YFSETQ. This CDR3 region has 16 residues. In DNA form, the CDR3 reads TGCGCCAGCAGCTTTGACGGGGACTCTGGGGCCAACGTCCTGACTTTC. Its protein is CASSFDGDSGANVLTF.

V gene TRBV25-1 combines with J gene TRBJ1-2; D is undetermined. The CDR3 is 15 amino acids. Trimming pared 3 bases from V and 7 bases from J, leaving 18 bases between. CDR1 and CDR2 (germline): MGHDK, SYGVNS. For the CDR3, the DNA is TGTGCCAGCAGTGAGCCTAACGGTGACCTCGTTGGCTACACCTTC. It encodes CASSEPNGDLVGYTF.